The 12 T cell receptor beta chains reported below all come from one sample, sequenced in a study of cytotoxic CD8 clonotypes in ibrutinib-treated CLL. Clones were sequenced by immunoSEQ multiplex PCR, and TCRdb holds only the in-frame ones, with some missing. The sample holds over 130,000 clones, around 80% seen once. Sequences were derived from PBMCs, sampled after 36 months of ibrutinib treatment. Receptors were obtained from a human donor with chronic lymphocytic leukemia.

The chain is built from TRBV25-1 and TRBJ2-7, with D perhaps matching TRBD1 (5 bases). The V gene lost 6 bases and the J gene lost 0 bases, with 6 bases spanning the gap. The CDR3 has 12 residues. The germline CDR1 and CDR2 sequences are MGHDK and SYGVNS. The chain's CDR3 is CASSDSSYEQYF. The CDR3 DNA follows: TGTGCCAGCAGCGACAGCTCCTACGAGCAGTACTTC.

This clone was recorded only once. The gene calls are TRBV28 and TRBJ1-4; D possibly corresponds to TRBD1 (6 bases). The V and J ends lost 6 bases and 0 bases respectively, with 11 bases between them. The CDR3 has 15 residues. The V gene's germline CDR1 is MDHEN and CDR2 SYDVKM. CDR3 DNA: TGTGCCAGCAGGAAACAGGGCGCAACTAATGAAAAACTGTTTTTT. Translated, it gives CASRKQGATNEKLFF.

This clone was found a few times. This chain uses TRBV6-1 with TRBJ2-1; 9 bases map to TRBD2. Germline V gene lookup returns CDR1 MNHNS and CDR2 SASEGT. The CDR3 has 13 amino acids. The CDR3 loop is CACRASGRKEQFF. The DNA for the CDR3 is TGTGCTTGCCGAGCCAGCGGGAGGAAGGAGCAGTTCTTC.

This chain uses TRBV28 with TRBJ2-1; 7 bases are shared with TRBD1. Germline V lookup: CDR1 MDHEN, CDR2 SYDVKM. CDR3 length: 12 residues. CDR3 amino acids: CASWDSYNEQFF. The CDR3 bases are TGTGCAAGCTGGGACAGCTACAATGAGCAGTTCTTC.

CDR3 residues: CVIGNTEAFF. The CDR3 nucleotides read TGTGTTATCGGGAACACTGAAGCTTTCTTT. The chain combines TRBV30 with TRBJ1-1; no clear D gene. The germline V gene has CDR1 GTSNPN and CDR2 SVGIG (reference sequence). This CDR3 region has 10 residues. Supplemented by reference TRBV30 and TRBJ1-1, the full variable domain reads SQTIHQWPATLVQPVGSPLSLECTVEGTSNPNLYWYRQAAGRGLQLLFYSVGIGQISSEVPQNLSASRPQDRQFILSSKKLLLSDSGFYLCVIGNTEAFFGQGTRLTVV.

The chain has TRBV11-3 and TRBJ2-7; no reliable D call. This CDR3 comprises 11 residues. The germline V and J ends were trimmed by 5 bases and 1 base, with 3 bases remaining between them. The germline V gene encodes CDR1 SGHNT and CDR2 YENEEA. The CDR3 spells CASSPSYEQYF. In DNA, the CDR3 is TGTGCCAGCAGCCCTTCCTACGAGCAGTACTTC.

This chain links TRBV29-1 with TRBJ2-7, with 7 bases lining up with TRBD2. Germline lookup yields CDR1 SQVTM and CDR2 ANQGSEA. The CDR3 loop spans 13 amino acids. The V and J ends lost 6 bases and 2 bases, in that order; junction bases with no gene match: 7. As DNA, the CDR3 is TGCAGCGTCCGAGCGGGATCCGCCTACGAGCAGTACTTC. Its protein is CSVRAGSAYEQYF.

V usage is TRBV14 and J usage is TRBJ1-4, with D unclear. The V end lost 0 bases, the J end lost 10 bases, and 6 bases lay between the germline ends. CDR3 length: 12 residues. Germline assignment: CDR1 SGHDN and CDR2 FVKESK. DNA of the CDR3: TGTGCCAGCAGCCAAGATAGAACAAAACTGTTTTTT. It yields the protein CASSQDRTKLFF.

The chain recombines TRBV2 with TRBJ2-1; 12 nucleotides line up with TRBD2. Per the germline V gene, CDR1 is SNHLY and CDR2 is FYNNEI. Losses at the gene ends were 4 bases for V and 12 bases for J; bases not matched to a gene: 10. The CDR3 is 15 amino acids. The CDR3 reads CASSGSSGGAARQFF. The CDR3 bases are TGTGCCAGCAGTGGATCTAGCGGGGGGGCCGCTCGGCAGTTCTTC.

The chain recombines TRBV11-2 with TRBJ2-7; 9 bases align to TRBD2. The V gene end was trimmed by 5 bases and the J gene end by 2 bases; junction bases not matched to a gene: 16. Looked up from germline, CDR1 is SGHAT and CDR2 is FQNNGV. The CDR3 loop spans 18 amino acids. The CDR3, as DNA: TGTGCCAGCAGCCTAGGGGGACTAGCCAAACGAGGTACCTACGAGCAGTACTTC. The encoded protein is CASSLGGLAKRGTYEQYF. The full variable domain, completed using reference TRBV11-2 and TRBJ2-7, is EAGVAQSPRYKIIEKRQSVAFWCNPISGHATLYWYQQILGQGPKLLIQFQNNGVVDDSQLPKDRFSAERLKGVDSTLKIQPAKLEDSAVYLCASSLGGLAKRGTYEQYFGPGTRLTVT.

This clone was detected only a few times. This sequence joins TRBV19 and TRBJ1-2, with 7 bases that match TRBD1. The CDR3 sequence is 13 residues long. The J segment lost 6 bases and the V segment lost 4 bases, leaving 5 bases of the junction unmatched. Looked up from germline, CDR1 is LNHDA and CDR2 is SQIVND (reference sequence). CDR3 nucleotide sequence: TGTGCCAGTAGTAAAACAGGGGAACATGGCTACACCTTC. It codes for CASSKTGEHGYTF.

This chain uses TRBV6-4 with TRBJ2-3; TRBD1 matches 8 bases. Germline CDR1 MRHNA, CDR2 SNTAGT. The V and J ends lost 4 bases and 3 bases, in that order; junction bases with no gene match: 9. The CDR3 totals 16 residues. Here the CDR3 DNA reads TGTGCCAGCAGTGGGCAAACAGGGGGAGGAACAGATACGCAGTATTTT. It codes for CASSGQTGGGTDTQYF.